This TCR beta chain was recorded in a study of T cells after yellow fever vaccination. Germline V gene sequence: CDR1 LGHNA, CDR2 YSLEER. Trimming pared 2 bases from V and 1 base from J, leaving 11 bases between. The CDR3 sequence is 16 residues long. 5'RACE template switching generated TCR cDNA, adding a universal primer site and UMIs. TCRdb reprocessed the 5' RACE reads via MiXCR and lists one record per CDR3 protein. The sample records some 160,000 distinct CDR3 sequences, over 7% being singletons. This clonotype showed up many times. Antigen specificity is unknown. Study findings and constraints: At around 96% for CD4 and approximately 89% for CD8, most primary-vaccination clones showed up again after the booster. Few clonotypes appeared in both CD4 and CD8 compartments.

Sequencing was performed on CD8+ T cells sorted from PBMCs, taken 45 days after the yellow fever booster vaccination. The sequence derives from a young man who received the YFV17D yellow fever vaccine. The chain recombines TRBV4-3 with TRBJ2-2; possible D gene TRBD2, 5 bases. CDR3 sequence: CASSQWARENTGELFF. The CDR3 bases are TGCGCCAGCAGCCAATGGGCCCGGGAGAACACCGGGGAGCTGTTTTTT.